This entry concerns a single T cell receptor (beta chain). Its antigen is unidentified. This CDR3 spans 16 amino acids. The germline gives CDR1 MDHEN, CDR2 SYDVKM. V was clipped by 6 bases and J by 0 bases, with 18 bases between them. These data are taken from a study of cytomegalovirus exposure and HLA in healthy donors. Use of 60 Vbeta and 13 Jbeta primers characterized the PCR. Using immunoSEQ multiplex PCR, the repertoire was profiled, and TCRdb retains in-frame clones only, with some absent. This table lists 200,000 to 250,000 clones. Whole-study results and caveats: Later analysis identified a missense DCLRE1C variant that was linked to TCR beta V- and J-gene trimming. A few V segments could not be told apart, such as TRBV6-2 and TRBV6-3, and were left out.

The clonotype was recovered from a girl aged 2 to 10 in good health and CMV-seropositive. The gene calls are TRBV28 and TRBJ2-7, with D tentatively TRBD2 (6 bases). Material: PBMCs. The CDR3 nucleotides read TGTGCCAGCAGCTTTACCTTTGGGACTGCCTCCTACGAGCAGTACTTC. As protein: CASSFTFGTASYEQYF.